The rows below give T cell receptor beta chains drawn from one sample of a study of PD-L1 blockade in urothelial cancer. Repertoires were generated with immunoSEQ multiplex PCR, while TCRdb's copy carries only in-frame clones and drops some. The sample has 85,000 to 90,000 clones; around 90% are singletons. Here the sequenced sample was PBMCs, taken around atezolizumab (anti-PD-L1) treatment. Receptor source: a woman of 80 years or more with urothelial cancer. Each CDR3 is given with its conserved first and last residue. The D gene is left open where the match is weak. A clone size is listed for some rows: how often the clone was seen (once, few, many), or a class if it is expanded.

CDR3 length	clone size	V gene	J gene	D gene	CDR3 DNA	CDR3 protein
15	many	TRBV7-9	TRBJ1-5	TRBD1	TGTGCCAGCAGCTTCGGACAGGGAGGGGCTCAGCCCCAGCATTTT	CASSFGQGGAQPQHF
12	-	TRBV7-9	TRBJ1-1	-	TGTGCCAGCAGCGCCGGAGGGGCTGAAGCTTTCTTT	CASSAGGAEAFF
18	-	TRBV9	TRBJ2-3	TRBD2	TGTGCCAGCAGCCCTAGTGGTCTAGCGGAAATTAACACAGATACGCAGTATTTT	CASSPSGLAEINTDTQYF
14	-	TRBV30	TRBJ1-1	-	TGTGCCTGGAGTAGGGGCCTGCCGGGCACTGAAGCTTTCTTT	CAWSRGLPGTEAFF
14	-	TRBV7-3	TRBJ2-1	TRBD1	TGTGCCAGCAGCAGACAGGGTCTCTACAATGAGCAGTTCTTC	CASSRQGLYNEQFF
16	-	TRBV2	TRBJ1-2	-	TGTGCCAGCACCCTGGACAGCGGTAGACTCAACTATGGCTACACCTTC	CASTLDSGRLNYGYTF
15	-	TRBV25-1	TRBJ1-5	-	TGTGCCAGCAGTGAGGCAGGGGAGGGACCACAGCCCCAGCATTTT	CASSEAGEGPQPQHF
14	-	TRBV27	TRBJ2-1	-	TGTGCCAGCAGTTTAAGGGGGAATAGGAATGAGCAGTTCTTC	CASSLRGNRNEQFF
15	-	TRBV5-4	TRBJ2-1	TRBD1	TGTGCCAGTTGGCCGGGGACAGGGTTACACAATGAGCAGTTCTTC	CASWPGTGLHNEQFF
15	-	TRBV5-1	TRBJ1-1	TRBD1	TGCGCCAGCAGCTTGCAATCAGGGGGAAGGACTGAAGCTTTCTTT	CASSLQSGGRTEAFF
14	-	TRBV28	TRBJ2-7	-	TGTGCCAGCAGTTTATCTTCAGGTCTACGCGAGCAGTACTTC	CASSLSSGLREQYF
13	-	TRBV19	TRBJ2-7	-	TGTGCCAGTACCGTAGGGGGGGGCTACGAGCAGTACTTC	CASTVGGGYEQYF
15	-	TRBV19	TRBJ2-2	TRBD1	TGTGCCAGTAGTTACGGGACAGGGAACACCGGGGAGCTGTTTTTT	CASSYGTGNTGELFF
16	-	TRBV9	TRBJ2-2	TRBD2	TGTGCCAGCAGCCCAGGACTAGCGGGAGTACCCGGGGAGCTGTTTTTT	CASSPGLAGVPGELFF
13	-	TRBV27	TRBJ1-2	TRBD1	TGTGCCAGCAGTCCCGGGACAGATTATGGCTACACCTTC	CASSPGTDYGYTF
14	few	TRBV19	TRBJ1-2	-	TGTGCCACCCTAAGGGGGGGCGCGAACTATGGCTACACCTTC	CATLRGGANYGYTF
16	few	TRBV5-1	TRBJ1-3	TRBD1	TGCGCCAGCAGCATTGAACAGGGGAACTCTGGAAACACCATATATTTT	CASSIEQGNSGNTIYF
16	-	TRBV7-9	TRBJ2-5	-	TGTGCCAGCAGACCGAACGGGGGTGGTGCTCAAGAGACCCAGTACTTC	CASRPNGGGAQETQYF
13	-	TRBV10-1	TRBJ2-5	-	TGCGCCAGCAGTGAGGCCCCGGGAGAGACCCAGTACTTC	CASSEAPGETQYF
17	-	TRBV7-2	TRBJ2-2	-	TGTGCCAGCAACTACGGGGGGCAGGGCCGGAGGGGCGGGGAGCTGTTTTTT	CASNYGGQGRRGGELFF
13	few	TRBV28	TRBJ1-1	TRBD1	TGTGCCAGCAGTCGGCCACAGGGGACTGAAGCTTTCTTT	CASSRPQGTEAFF
16	-	TRBV9	TRBJ1-1	-	TGTGCCAGCAGCGTAGTGGAGGGGGGGCAAGTAACTGAAGCTTTCTTT	CASSVVEGGQVTEAFF
15	-	TRBV30	TRBJ2-1	TRBD2	TGTGCCTGGAGGGGGGGACTAGCGCCCTACAATGAGCAGTTCTTC	CAWRGGLAPYNEQFF
16	-	TRBV27	TRBJ1-5	-	TGTGCCAGCAGTTTAAGGGGCAGGGGCGCGCGTCAGCCCCAGCATTTT	CASSLRGRGARQPQHF
12	-	TRBV14	TRBJ2-7	-	TGTGCCAGCAGGGACAACTCCTACGAGCAGTACTTT	CASRDNSYEQYF
16	-	TRBV19	TRBJ1-5	-	TGTGCCAGTAGTATGGGGGCACAGCGTTTCAATCAGCCCCAGCATTTT	CASSMGAQRFNQPQHF
13	-	TRBV15	TRBJ1-4	-	TGTGCCACCAGCCAGGGGAGTAATGAAAAACTGTTTTTT	CATSQGSNEKLFF
17	-	TRBV7-3	TRBJ2-3	-	TGTGCCAGCAGCTTAAACGGACAGACGACCAGCACAGATACGCAGTATTTT	CASSLNGQTTSTDTQYF